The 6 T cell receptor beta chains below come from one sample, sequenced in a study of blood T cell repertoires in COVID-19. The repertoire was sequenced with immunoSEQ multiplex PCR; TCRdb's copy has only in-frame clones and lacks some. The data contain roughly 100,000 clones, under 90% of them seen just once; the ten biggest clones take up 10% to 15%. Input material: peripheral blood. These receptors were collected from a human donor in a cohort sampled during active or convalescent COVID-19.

The CDR3 loop reads CASSQDFRRGTGGYEQYF. CDR3 sequence (DNA): TGCGCCAGCAGCCAGGACTTTAGACGCGGGACAGGGGGTTACGAGCAGTACTTC. V gene TRBV5-1 combines with J gene TRBJ2-7, with 11 bases aligning to TRBD1. CDR3 length equals 18 residues. The germline gives CDR1 SGHRS, CDR2 YFSETQ. Trimming at V came to 4 bases and at J to 4 bases, leaving 16 bases not matched to a gene. The full variable domain, rest sourced from reference TRBV5-1 and TRBJ2-7, is KAGVTQTPRYLIKTRGQQVTLSCSPISGHRSVSWYQQTPGQGLQFLFEYFSETQRNKGNFPGRFSGRQFSNSRSEMNVSTLELGDSALYLCASSQDFRRGTGGYEQYFGPGTRLTVT.

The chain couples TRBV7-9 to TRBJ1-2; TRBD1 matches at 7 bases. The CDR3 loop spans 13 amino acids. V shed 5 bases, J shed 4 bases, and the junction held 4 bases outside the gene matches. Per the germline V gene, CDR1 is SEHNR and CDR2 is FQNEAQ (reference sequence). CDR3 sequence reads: CASSADRAYGYTF. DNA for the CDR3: TGTGCCAGCAGCGCAGACAGGGCCTATGGCTACACCTTC. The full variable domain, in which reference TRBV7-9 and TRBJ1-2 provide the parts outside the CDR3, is DTGVSQNPRHKITKRGQNVTFRCDPISEHNRLYWYRQTLGQGPEFLTYFQNEAQLEKSRLLSDRFSAERPKGSFSTLEIQRTEQGDSAMYLCASSADRAYGYTFGSGTRLTVV.

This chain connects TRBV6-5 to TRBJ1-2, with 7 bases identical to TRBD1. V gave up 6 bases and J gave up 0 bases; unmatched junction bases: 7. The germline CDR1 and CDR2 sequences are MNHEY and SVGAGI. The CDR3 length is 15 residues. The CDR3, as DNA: TGTGCCAGCAGGGACGACAGGGTAGCTAACTATGGCTACACCTTC. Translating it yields CASRDDRVANYGYTF.

The CDR3 nucleotides read TGTGCCACCAGCAGAGACACAGGGGAGGGAAACACCATATATTTT. Amino acids: CATSRDTGEGNTIYF. The J gene is TRBJ1-3, the V gene TRBV15, with 7 bases aligning to TRBD1. CDR1 is LNHNV, CDR2 YYDKDF, per germline (reference sequence). CDR3 size: 15 residues. V shed 0 bases and J 4 bases; nucleotides not matched to a gene: 3.

This chain's CDR3 is CASSARQGEYGTDTQYF. DNA of the CDR3: TGTGCCAGCAGCGCCAGACAGGGGGAATACGGCACAGATACGCAGTATTTT. The gene calls are TRBV7-9 and TRBJ2-3, with TRBD1 identical over 9 bases. The germline V gene encodes CDR1 SEHNR and CDR2 FQNEAQ (reference sequence). Trimming at V came to 5 bases and at J to 1 base, leaving 10 bases not matched to a gene. The CDR3 sequence is 17 residues long.

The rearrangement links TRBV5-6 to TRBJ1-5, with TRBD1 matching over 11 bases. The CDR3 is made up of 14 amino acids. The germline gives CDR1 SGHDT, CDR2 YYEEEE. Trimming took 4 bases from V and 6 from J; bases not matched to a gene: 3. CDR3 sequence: CASSRTGGIQPQHF. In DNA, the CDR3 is TGTGCCAGCAGCAGGACAGGGGGCATTCAGCCCCAGCATTTT.